This T cell receptor beta chain was identified during a study of T cell repertoires in cytomegalovirus infection. TCRdb analysed the reads with MiXCR anew, one entry per CDR3 protein. Here the sample spans around 58,000 distinct CDR3 sequences, 20% being singletons. V was pared by 5 bases and J by 2 bases, with 19 bases of the junction left unmatched. The CDR3 runs to 20 residues. Concerning this clonotype itself: Its matching antigen is unknown.

The source was CD8+ T cells from cultured PBMCs, collected from culture after CMV antigen stimulation. The sequence was collected from a human donor in good health (CMV status not recorded). Some clones in this sample may be carry-over from other donors' samples. The genes are TRBV12-3 or TRBV12-4 and TRBJ2-3; 10 positions match TRBD1. Written as DNA, the CDR3 is TGTGCCAGCAGTGACATATGGGATGCTCGGGACAGGGGCGACACAGATACGCAGTATTTT. This encodes CASSDIWDARDRGDTDTQYF.